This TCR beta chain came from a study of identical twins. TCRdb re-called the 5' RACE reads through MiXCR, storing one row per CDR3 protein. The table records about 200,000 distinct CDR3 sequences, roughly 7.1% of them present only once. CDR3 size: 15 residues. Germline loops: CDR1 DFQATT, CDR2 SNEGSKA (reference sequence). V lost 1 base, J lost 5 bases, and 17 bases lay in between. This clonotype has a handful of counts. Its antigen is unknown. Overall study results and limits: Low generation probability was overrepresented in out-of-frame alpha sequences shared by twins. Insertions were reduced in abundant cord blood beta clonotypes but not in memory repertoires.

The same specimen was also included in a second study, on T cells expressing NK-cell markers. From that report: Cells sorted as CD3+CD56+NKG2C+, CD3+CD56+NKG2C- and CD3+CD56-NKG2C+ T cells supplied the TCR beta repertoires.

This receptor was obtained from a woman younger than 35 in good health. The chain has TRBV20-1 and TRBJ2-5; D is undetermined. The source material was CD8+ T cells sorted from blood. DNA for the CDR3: TGCAGTGCTAGAGGGGTAGACTTGCCGGTGGAGACCCAGTACTTC. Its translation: CSARGVDLPVETQYF.